Sequencing of this T cell receptor beta chain was carried out in a study of T cell responses to AZD1222 COVID-19 vaccine. TCRdb keeps only in-frame clones here, not all; method: immunoSEQ multiplex PCR. The repertoire holds over 140,000 clones, with almost 95% as singletons. In the case of this clone: Its antigen is unknown.

The study's findings and limits: Spike as a whole was targeted by vaccine-associated CD4 TCRs, dominant at 160-218 and 743-854.

The source of this sequence is an adult who received the AZD1222 COVID-19 vaccine. The starting material was peripheral blood, obtained 28 days after the second AZD1222 dose.

The CDR3 DNA follows: TGTGCCAGCAGTTACTTACTAGCGGCCTCCTACAATGAGCAGTTCTTC. Its translation is CASSYLLAASYNEQFF. This chain joins TRBV6-5 and TRBJ2-1; 8 nucleotides agree with TRBD2. Germline V gene data show CDR1 as MNHEY and CDR2 as SVGAGI. Trimming removed 1 base from V and 0 bases from J; junction bases left unmatched: 2. The CDR3 length is 16 residues.